This T cell receptor (beta chain) was recorded in a study of blood T cell repertoires in COVID-19. Study overall: COVID-19 samples collected from the United States, Italy and Spain covered acute and convalescent phases. The analysed material was cDNA or gDNA that came from T cells, B-cell-depleted T cells, or PBMCs.

V lost 2 bases and J lost 2, with 14 bases in between. Germline loops: CDR1 LGHNA, CDR2 YNFKEQ. The CDR3 contains 16 residues. In the original analysis: Amplification of reference gene primers provided the estimated nucleated cell counts. Here immunoSEQ multiplex PCR was the method, and the copy in TCRdb shows in-frame clones only, minus some. From that table come the V and J calls and clone size; the DNA was used to work out D and trimming. The sample has roughly 100,000 clones; 85% to 90% are singletons. This TCR was recovered from a human donor in a cohort sampled during active COVID-19. The chain couples TRBV4-2 to TRBJ2-3; possible D gene TRBD1, 6 bases. Sequencing was performed on peripheral blood. CDR3 amino acids: CASSQTGTLSTDTQYF. Here the CDR3 DNA reads TGTGCCAGCAGCCAAACCGGGACATTATCCACAGATACGCAGTATTTT.